This T cell receptor (beta chain) came from a study of T cell responses to AZD1222 COVID-19 vaccine. Study as a whole: Second-dose intervals near 4 or 12 weeks were combined.

The method was immunoSEQ multiplex PCR; TCRdb's version includes in-frame clones alone and lacks a portion of them. Here the sample spans about 100,000 clones, approximately 86% being singletons. Remarks on this clone: The antigen is not known.

The CDR3 length is 15 residues. Per the germline V gene, CDR1 is MNHEY and CDR2 is SVGAGI. J was trimmed by 0 bases and V by 6 bases; bases with no gene match: 4. Study-wide results and caveats: Mapped onto spike, vaccine-associated CD4 TCRs spanned it and were dominant at 160-218 and 743-854. Scientists sampled the repertoires only once the peak T cell response had passed. Per reports, nearly half of all spike-specific TCRs target regions that are unmutated in variants.

This receptor was taken from an adult in good health. The chain recombines TRBV6-5 with TRBJ2-2; TRBD2 matches 7 bases. This specimen was peripheral blood, taken on day 0 of AZD1222 vaccination. CDR3 region: CASRGLGPNTGELFF. The CDR3 coding sequence is TGTGCCAGCAGAGGACTAGGCCCGAACACCGGGGAGCTGTTTTTT.